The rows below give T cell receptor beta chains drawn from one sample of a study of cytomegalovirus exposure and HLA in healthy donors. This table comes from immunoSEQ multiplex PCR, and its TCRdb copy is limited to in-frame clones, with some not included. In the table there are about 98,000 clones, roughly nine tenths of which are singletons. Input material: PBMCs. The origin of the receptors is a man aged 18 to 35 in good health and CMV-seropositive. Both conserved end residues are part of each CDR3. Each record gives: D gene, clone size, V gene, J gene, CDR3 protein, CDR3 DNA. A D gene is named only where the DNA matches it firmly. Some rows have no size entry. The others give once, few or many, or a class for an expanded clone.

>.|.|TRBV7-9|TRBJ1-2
CASSLGTPQGQAGGYTF
TGTGCCAGCAGCTTAGGGACCCCACAGGGACAAGCAGGAGGCTACACCTTC
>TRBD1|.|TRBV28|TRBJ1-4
CASRFTPGQGRKLFF
TGTGCCAGCAGATTTACGCCGGGACAGGGAAGAAAACTGTTTTTT
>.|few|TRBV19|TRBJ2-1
CASTNPPGEQFF
TGTGCCAGTACCAACCCCCCAGGGGAGCAGTTCTTC
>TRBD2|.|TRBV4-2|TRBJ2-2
CASSQDSQGLENTGELFF
TGTGCCAGCAGCCAAGACTCACAGGGACTAGAGAACACCGGGGAGCTGTTTTTT
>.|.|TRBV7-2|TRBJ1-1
CASSFGLLEGAAFF
TGTGCCAGCAGCTTCGGCCTACTTGAGGGAGCAGCTTTCTTT
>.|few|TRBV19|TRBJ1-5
CASSFKLHQPQHF
TGTGCCAGTAGTTTCAAACTTCATCAGCCCCAGCATTTT
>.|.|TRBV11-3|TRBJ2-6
CASSLDPGAGANVLTF
TGTGCCAGCAGCTTAGATCCGGGAGCTGGGGCCAACGTCCTGACTTTC
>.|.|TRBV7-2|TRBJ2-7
CASSLALAEQYF
TGTGCCAGCAGCTTAGCTTTGGCCGAGCAGTACTTC
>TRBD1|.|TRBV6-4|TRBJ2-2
CASRLQGAAGELFF
TGTGCCAGCAGACTACAGGGGGCCGCCGGGGAGCTGTTTTTT
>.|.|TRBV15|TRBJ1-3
CATSRDRGFGNTIYF
TGTGCCACCAGCAGAGATAGGGGTTTCGGAAACACCATATATTTT
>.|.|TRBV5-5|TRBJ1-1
CASSVPQGSVAEAFF
TGTGCCAGCAGCGTCCCCCAGGGTTCGGTCGCTGAAGCTTTCTTT
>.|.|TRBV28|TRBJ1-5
CASSIGQMNQPQHF
TGTGCCAGCAGCATAGGACAGATGAATCAGCCCCAGCATTTT
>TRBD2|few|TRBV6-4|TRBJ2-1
CASSDSSGGGGEQFF
TGTGCCAGCAGTGACTCGAGTGGGGGGGGAGGTGAGCAGTTCTTC